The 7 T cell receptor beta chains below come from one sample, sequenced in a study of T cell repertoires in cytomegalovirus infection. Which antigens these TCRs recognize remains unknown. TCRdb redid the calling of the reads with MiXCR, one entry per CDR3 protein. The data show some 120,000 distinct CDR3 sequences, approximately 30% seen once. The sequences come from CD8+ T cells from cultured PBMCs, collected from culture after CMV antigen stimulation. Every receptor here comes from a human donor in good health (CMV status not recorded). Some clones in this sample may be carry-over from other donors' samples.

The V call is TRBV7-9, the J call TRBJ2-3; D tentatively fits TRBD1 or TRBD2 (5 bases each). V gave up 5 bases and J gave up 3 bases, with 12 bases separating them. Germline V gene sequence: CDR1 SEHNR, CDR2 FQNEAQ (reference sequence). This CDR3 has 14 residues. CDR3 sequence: CASSAQWGTDTQYF. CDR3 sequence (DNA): TGTGCCAGCAGCGCACAGTGGGGGACAGATACGCAGTATTTT.

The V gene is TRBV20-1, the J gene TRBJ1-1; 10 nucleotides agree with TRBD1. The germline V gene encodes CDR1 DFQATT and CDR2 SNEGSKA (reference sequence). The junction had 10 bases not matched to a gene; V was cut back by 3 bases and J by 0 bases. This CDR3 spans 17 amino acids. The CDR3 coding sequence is TGCAGTGCTAGTTTCCTTGGACAGGGGGTGGTGAACACTGAAGCTTTCTTT. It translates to CSASFLGQGVVNTEAFF.

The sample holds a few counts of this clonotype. CDR3 DNA sequence: TGTGCCAGCAGCTTAGGGGCGGGTCAAGAGACCCAGTACTTC. This gives the protein CASSLGAGQETQYF. The chain links TRBV7-6 to TRBJ2-5, with a possible D match to TRBD2 (5 bases). The germline CDR1 and CDR2 sequences are SGHVS and FNYEAQ. The CDR3 runs to 14 residues. V lost 1 base and J lost 2, with 8 bases in between. Supplemented by reference TRBV7-6 and TRBJ2-5, the full variable domain reads GAGVSQSPRYKVTKRGQDVALRCDPISGHVSLYWYRQALGQGPEFLTYFNYEAQQDKSGLPNDRFSAERPEGSISTLTIQRTEQRDSAMYRCASSLGAGQETQYFGPGTRLLVL.

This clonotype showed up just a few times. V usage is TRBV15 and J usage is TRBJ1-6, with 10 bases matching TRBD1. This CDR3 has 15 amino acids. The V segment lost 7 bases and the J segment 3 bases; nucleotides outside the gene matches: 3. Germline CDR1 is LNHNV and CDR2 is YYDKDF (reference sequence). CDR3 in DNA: TGTGCCACCAAGGGGACAGGGGTCTATAATTCACCCCTCCACTTT. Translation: CATKGTGVYNSPLHF.

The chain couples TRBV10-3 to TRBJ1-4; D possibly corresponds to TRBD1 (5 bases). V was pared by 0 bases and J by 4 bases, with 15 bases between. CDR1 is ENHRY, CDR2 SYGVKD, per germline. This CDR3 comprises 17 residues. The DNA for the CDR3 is TGTGCCATCAGTGAGTCTAAAGGCGGGGCCGGTAATGAAAAACTGTTTTTT. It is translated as CAISESKGGAGNEKLFF.

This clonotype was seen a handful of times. For the CDR3, the DNA is TGTGCCAGCAGCTTACCCGGGACCGACGTCTCTGGGGCCAACGTCCTGACTTTC. This sequence encodes CASSLPGTDVSGANVLTF. The rearrangement links TRBV7-3 to TRBJ2-6; D is tentatively TRBD1 or TRBD2 (5 bases each). The CDR3 covers 18 residues. Between the trimmed V and J ends, which lost 2 bases and 0 bases, there was a span of 14 bases. Germline values: CDR1 SGHTA, CDR2 FQGTGA. Filled out from reference TRBV7-3 and TRBJ2-6, the complete variable domain reads GAGVSQTPSNKVTEKGKYVELRCDPISGHTALYWYRQSLGQGPEFLIYFQGTGAADDSGLPNDRFFAVRPEGSVSTLKIQRTERGDSAVYLCASSLPGTDVSGANVLTFGAGSRLTVL.

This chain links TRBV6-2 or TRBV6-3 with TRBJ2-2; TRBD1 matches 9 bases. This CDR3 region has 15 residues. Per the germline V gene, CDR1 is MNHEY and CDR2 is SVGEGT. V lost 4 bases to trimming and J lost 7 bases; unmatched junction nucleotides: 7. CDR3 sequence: CASSSTGGPDGELFF. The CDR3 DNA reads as TGTGCCAGCAGTTCTACAGGGGGCCCGGACGGGGAGCTGTTTTTT.